This T cell receptor (beta chain) is from a study of spatial heterogeneity in lung cancer (dated by TCRdb to 2018 to 2020). In the study overall: Samples were obtained from about 69 patients with early-stage, untreated non-small cell lung cancer from the lung TRACERx cohort. Follow-up PBMC samples were sequenced whenever available, with the median time to follow-up being about two years after resection. Beta-chain transcripts were consistently detected in greater numbers than alpha-chain transcripts, which likely reflects a higher abundance of beta-chain transcripts. In the raw uncorrected reads, each unique combination of TCR and UMI appeared on average more than ten times. In non-small cell lung cancer, the study quantitatively compared TCR alpha and beta repertoires across several tumor regions, matched nontumor lung, and blood. Nonsynonymous mutation counts, determined by whole-exome sequencing of tumor tissue, were related to features of the TCR repertoire. Both alpha and beta chains were TCR-sequenced in hundreds of tumor regions, 64 matched nontumor lung samples and 45 to 60 PBMC samples obtained at surgery. The paper as a whole reports these results and caveats: Only around 15 patients were included in the comparisons of baseline and follow-up blood repertoires. Ubiquitous expanded tumor TCRs showed up in blood more often at tumor resection than at routine follow-up. Confirming at a functional level the hypothesis that regional TCRs recognize regional mutations was considered to require additional single-cell paired TCR alpha and beta sequencing.

As regards this clonotype: It lacks a known antigen. It has no much larger one-base neighbor in the sample; base qualities were not kept.

The library was obtained by 5' RACE. TCRdb lists the instrument as NextSeq 500. In the TCR library protocol, a unique molecular identifier was attached to each TCR cDNA molecule so that PCR and sequencing errors could be corrected. Concerning the study's data processing: TCR identification, UMI-based error correction and CDR3 extraction were performed with Decombinator tools. TCRs above a frequency of 2 per 1,000, corresponding to the top 1% of the tumor frequency distribution, were defined as expanded. Each repertoire was subsampled 100 times to 5,000 TCRs, after which Renyi diversity was computed with the R vegan package. CDR3 similarity networks were constructed using string-kernel similarity of amino acid triplets, with links drawn between CDR3s whose pairwise similarity was above 0.82. TCRdb's own reprocessing of the public reads used fastp at Q25 and MiXCR and kept productive beta chains. Entries that share a CDR3 protein sequence are merged under the most common genes and DNA. TCRdb, rather than the study authors, made the V and J calls. Recorded for this sample are 95,000 to 130,000 distinct CDR3 sequences; 12% of them occurred a single time. The ten top clones hold approximately 16% of the sample.

The time point label, as the study defines it: blood at routine non-recurrence follow-up after resection. For TCR sequencing, whole RNA was extracted from tumor and nontumor lung tissue, or from cryopreserved PBMC samples, and no cell sorting was done. Only patients with enough RNA available from two or more tumor regions were chosen for TCR sequencing. CDR1 SGHVS and CDR2 FNYEAQ were looked up in the germline V gene. CDR3 length: 14 amino acids, cysteine to phenylalanine. Left in the record is the CDR3 DNA by itself, 42 bases read in frame from the first base. Trimming at the junction amounts to 4 bases on V and 10 bases on J, and the germline ends lie 14 bases apart.

The TCR comes from a male donor with early-stage non-small cell lung cancer. The chain was built from TRBV7-6 and TRBJ1-6; D gene: possibly TRBD1, on 5 matching bases. The sample here was PBMCs, taken at follow-up. The nucleotide sequence is TGTGCCAGCAGCTCCGGGGCGCTAGGGTCACCCCTCCACTTT. Its protein is CASSSGALGSPLHF.